This T cell receptor (beta chain) was identified during a study of T-cell reconstitution after alpha-beta-depleted transplantation in children. TCRbeta library preparation incorporated unique molecular identifiers. TCRdb redid the calling of the PCR reads with MiXCR, one entry per CDR3 protein. The top ten hold around 2.3% of the sample, which has around 370,000 distinct CDR3 sequences, 10% seen once. This clonotype was counted between two and nine times. The CDR3 loop spans 12 amino acids. Germline V gene sequence: CDR1 SQVTM, CDR2 ANQGSEA. With 5 bases removed from V and 7 bases from J, the gap between germline ends came to 14 bases.

Sequencing was performed on PBMCs from the stem cell graft donor, taken from the stem cell graft. The receptor was isolated from a human donor who donated a stem cell graft to a child with acute lymphoblastic leukemia. This chain links TRBV29-1 with TRBJ1-1, with a possible D match to TRBD1 (5 bases). CDR3 sequence (DNA): TGCAGCGTTTCCGGGACCTCAATTGAAGCTTTCTTT. Protein: CSVSGTSIEAFF.